This T cell receptor beta chain was profiled in a study of blood T cell repertoires in COVID-19. V was clipped by 2 bases and J by 6 bases, with 13 bases between them. The CDR3 loop spans 15 amino acids. Looked up from germline, CDR1 is MNHEY and CDR2 is SVGAGI. Produced via immunoSEQ multiplex PCR; TCRdb's table is partial and in-frame only. This table holds approximately 250,000 clones, around four fifths found once. Source material: peripheral blood. The TCR sequence derives from a woman aged 55 to 70 with active or convalescent COVID-19. V usage is TRBV6-5 and J usage is TRBJ2-2; TRBD2 is a possible D gene (5 bases). CDR3 nucleotide sequence: TGTGCCAGCAGTTACGTACGGGGAACGGCCGGGGAGCTGTTTTTT. This sequence encodes CASSYVRGTAGELFF.